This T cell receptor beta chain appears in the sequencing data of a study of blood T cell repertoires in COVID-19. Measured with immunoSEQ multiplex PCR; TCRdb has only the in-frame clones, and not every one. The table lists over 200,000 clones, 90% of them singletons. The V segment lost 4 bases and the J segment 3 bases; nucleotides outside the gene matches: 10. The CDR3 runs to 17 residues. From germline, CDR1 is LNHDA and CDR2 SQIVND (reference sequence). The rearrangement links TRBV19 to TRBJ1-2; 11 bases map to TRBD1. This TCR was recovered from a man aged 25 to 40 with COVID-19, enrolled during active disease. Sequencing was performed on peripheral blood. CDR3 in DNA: TGTGCCAGTAGTACCCGGACAGGGGGCGGAATCGACTATGGCTACACCTTC. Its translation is CASSTRTGGGIDYGYTF.